The 11 T cell receptor beta chains below were found in one sample sequenced in a study of blood T cell repertoires in COVID-19. Sequencing was performed with immunoSEQ multiplex PCR; in TCRdb, only in-frame clones are kept and a portion is missing. The repertoire holds over 35,000 clones, with 86% as singletons. Sequenced input: peripheral blood. The source is a man in his sixties with active COVID-19.

The chain couples TRBV9 to TRBJ2-2, with D possibly matching TRBD2 (5 bases). There are 16 residues in the CDR3. V was clipped by 4 bases and J by 1 base, with 14 bases between them. Germline lookup yields CDR1 SGDLS and CDR2 YYNGEE. CDR3 protein: CASSTPGGLNTGELFF. The DNA for the CDR3 is TGTGCCAGCAGCACACCAGGCGGGTTGAACACCGGGGAGCTGTTTTTT. Full variable domain (missing parts from reference TRBV9 and TRBJ2-2): DSGVTQTPKHLITATGQRVTLRCSPRSGDLSVYWYQQSLDQGLQFLIQYYNGEERAKGNILERFSAQQFPDLHSELNLSSLELGDSALYFCASSTPGGLNTGELFFGEGSRLTVL.

CDR3 nucleotide sequence: TGCGCCAGCAGCTTGGAGGGACAGGGTTTTACTGAAGCTTTCTTT. As protein: CASSLEGQGFTEAFF. The V call is TRBV5-1, the J call TRBJ1-1, with 9 bases fitting TRBD1. Looked up from germline, CDR1 is SGHRS and CDR2 is YFSETQ. With V trimmed by 0 bases and J by 5 bases, 5 bases remained unmatched. The CDR3 is 15 amino acids.

The chain links TRBV5-1 to TRBJ2-2; 8 bases map to TRBD2. The CDR3 is 16 amino acids. Trimming cost V 4 bases and J 5 bases; bases outside gene matches: 10. Germline V gene sequence: CDR1 SGHRS, CDR2 YFSETQ. DNA of the CDR3: TGCGCCAGCAGCCCCCGGGCGGGAGGATCTACCGGGGAGCTGTTTTTT. Protein sequence: CASSPRAGGSTGELFF.

This chain links TRBV21-1 with TRBJ1-1; the D call in the table, TRBD1, was not verified against the DNA. TRBV21-1 represents a pseudogene. This CDR3 spans 16 amino acids. In DNA form, the CDR3 reads TGTGCCAGCAGCAAATTCCCGCAGGGGCAGAACACTGAAGCTTTCTTT. Translation: CASSKFPQGQNTEAFF.

The chain is built from TRBV11-3 and TRBJ2-1, with 14 bases identical to TRBD2. The CDR3 loop spans 15 amino acids. J gave up 7 bases and V 1 base, and 0 bases lay outside the gene matches. Germline CDR1 SGHNT, CDR2 YENEEA. The CDR3 loop reads CASSLGLAGGNEQFF. The DNA of the CDR3 is TGTGCCAGCAGCTTAGGACTAGCGGGAGGGAATGAGCAGTTCTTC.

The J gene is TRBJ2-3, the V gene TRBV4-2, with 14 bases aligning to TRBD2. Losses at the gene ends were 0 bases for V and 5 bases for J; bases not matched to a gene: 7. This CDR3 region has 18 residues. CDR1 is LGHNA and CDR2 is YNFKEQ in the germline V gene. The CDR3 DNA sequence: TGTGCCAGCAGCCAAGATCCGGGACTAGCGGGAGAGAGAGATACGCAGTATTTT. It specifies CASSQDPGLAGERDTQYF.

The chain carries TRBV6-6 and TRBJ1-4, with unresolved D. Germline V gives CDR1 MNHNY, CDR2 SVGAGI (reference sequence). V gave up 2 bases and J gave up 4 bases, with 8 bases separating them. The CDR3 covers 14 residues. CDR3 sequence: CASSYGEINEKLFF. As DNA, the CDR3 is TGTGCCAGCAGTTACGGGGAGATTAATGAAAAACTGTTTTTT.

The rearrangement uses TRBV27 and TRBJ2-7; D may be TRBD2 (6 bases). CDR1 is MNHEY, CDR2 SMNVEV, per germline (reference sequence). V was cut by 4 bases and J by 1 base, with 11 bases left in between. The CDR3 totals 14 residues. DNA for the CDR3: TGTGCCAGCAGTTCCCCCGGGACTTCCTACGAGCAGTACTTC. The encoded protein is CASSSPGTSYEQYF.

The chain is built from TRBV19 and TRBJ1-2, with 10 bases fitting TRBD1. This CDR3 comprises 15 residues. Trimming took 2 bases from V and 3 from J; bases not matched to a gene: 3. Germline V lookup: CDR1 LNHDA, CDR2 SQIVND (reference sequence). The CDR3 DNA sequence: TGTGCCAGTAGTATAAGGGGGACAGGGGACTATGGCTACACCTTC. Translated: CASSIRGTGDYGYTF.

The chain links TRBV7-3 to TRBJ2-2; D is unresolved. The germline V gene has CDR1 SGHTA and CDR2 FQGTGA. There are 15 residues in the CDR3. The germline V and J ends were trimmed by 0 bases and 6 bases, with 11 bases remaining between them. The CDR3 DNA reads TGTGCCAGCAGCTTAACGTGGAGCCCCGCCGGGGAGCTGTTTTTT. Residues: CASSLTWSPAGELFF.

The chain has TRBV7-6 and TRBJ1-1, with TRBD1 matching over 10 bases. The CDR3 is made up of 15 amino acids. The V gene end was trimmed by 5 bases and the J gene end by 1 base; junction bases not matched to a gene: 4. CDR1 is SGHVS, CDR2 FNYEAQ, per germline. The CDR3 region has the DNA TGTGCCAGCAGCCCGGGACAGGGGACGAACACTGAAGCTTTCTTT. This sequence encodes CASSPGQGTNTEAFF.